Below are 19 T cell receptor beta chains sequenced from a single sample in a study of blood T cell repertoires in COVID-19. Libraries were prepared by immunoSEQ multiplex PCR; TCRdb keeps only in-frame clonotypes and omits some of them. The table shows around 130,000 clones, with approximately 81% occurring only once. Source material: peripheral blood. The receptors come from a man in his fifties or sixties with acute or convalescent COVID-19.

V usage is TRBV19 and J usage is TRBJ1-2; D might be TRBD1 (6 bases). The CDR3 totals 15 residues. Germline CDR1 and CDR2: LNHDA and SQIVND (reference sequence). With 6 bases removed from V and 4 bases from J, the gap between germline ends came to 18 bases. CDR3 residues: CASRSAGGRVYGYTF. In nucleotides, the CDR3 is TGTGCCAGTAGATCAGCGGGGGGCCGTGTCTATGGCTACACCTTC.

This clone was observed many times. The chain uses TRBV5-1 and TRBJ2-2, with D possibly TRBD1 on 5 matching bases. This CDR3 spans 16 amino acids. Germline V gene lookup returns CDR1 SGHRS and CDR2 YFSETQ. V gave up 3 bases and J gave up 0 bases, with 12 bases separating them. The CDR3 here is CASSYQGFANTGELFF. CDR3 nucleotide sequence: TGCGCCAGCAGCTACCAGGGCTTTGCGAACACCGGGGAGCTGTTTTTT.

V gene TRBV6-6 combines with J gene TRBJ2-3; TRBD2 matches at 8 bases. The CDR3 has 13 residues. From germline, CDR1 is MNHNY and CDR2 SVGAGI (reference sequence). V gave up 6 bases and J gave up 4 bases; unmatched junction bases: 3. The CDR3 loop reads CASSGGGADTQYF. CDR3 coding DNA: TGTGCCAGCAGCGGGGGGGGAGCAGATACGCAGTATTTT.

The V and J genes are TRBV27 and TRBJ1-5; no firm D call. CDR1 and CDR2 from the germline V gene are MNHEY and SMNVEV (reference sequence). Trimming shortened V by 3 bases and J by 0 bases, and 12 bases separated the two germline ends. The CDR3 sequence is 16 residues long. CDR3 loop: CASSFSPENSNQPQHF. The CDR3 nucleotides are TGTGCCAGCAGTTTTAGCCCAGAAAATAGCAATCAGCCCCAGCATTTT.

This chain uses TRBV27 with TRBJ1-1; perhaps TRBD1 as D (5 bases). The CDR3 has 14 residues. CDR1 and CDR2 from the germline V gene are MNHEY and SMNVEV (reference sequence). Trimming took off 7 bases at V and 0 bases at J, with 12 bases between the two ends. DNA for the CDR3: TGTGCCAGCAATCCAGGGTTGCTGAACACTGAAGCTTTCTTT. Its translation: CASNPGLLNTEAFF.

The chain joins TRBV2 to TRBJ1-1; D gene ambiguous. Between the trimmed V and J ends, which lost 9 bases and 5 bases, there was a span of 13 bases. The CDR3 is made up of 12 amino acids. Germline values: CDR1 SNHLY, CDR2 FYNNEI. The CDR3 spells CASDIEETEAFF. The DNA for the CDR3 is TGTGCCAGTGATATAGAGGAGACTGAAGCTTTCTTT.

V gene TRBV3-1 (or the pseudogene TRBV3-2) combines with J gene TRBJ2-1; the match to TRBD2 covers 11 bases. Germline lookup yields CDR1 LGHDT and CDR2 YNNKEL (reference sequence). The CDR3 totals 16 residues. With 1 base clipped from V and 8 bases from J, the junction kept 7 bases outside the gene matches. In DNA form, the CDR3 reads TGTGCCAGCAGCCAAGGTCTAGCGGGAGGAGTAGATGAGCAGTTCTTC. It is translated as CASSQGLAGGVDEQFF.

This clone was observed a single time. The rearrangement joins TRBV6-5 to TRBJ1-6, with D unresolved. This CDR3 spans 12 amino acids. V gave up 3 bases and J gave up 10 bases, with 7 bases separating them. Germline V gives CDR1 MNHEY, CDR2 SVGAGI. The CDR3 DNA follows: TGTGCCAGCAGTTATCCCGGGTCACCCCTCCACTTT. This gives the protein CASSYPGSPLHF.

This chain links TRBV11-3 with TRBJ2-1; D is perhaps TRBD2 (6 bases). Germline CDR1 reads SGHNT; CDR2 reads YENEEA. The V and J ends lost 5 bases and 0 bases respectively, with 17 bases between them. This CDR3 is 17 amino acids long. The CDR3 spells CASSLPEREYSYNEQFF. The CDR3 DNA reads as TGTGCCAGCAGCCTCCCCGAACGGGAGTACTCCTACAATGAGCAGTTCTTC.

In nucleotides, the CDR3 is TGTGCCAGCAGCGGACGACAGGGTCTATATTCACCCCTCCACTTT. Its translation: CASSGRQGLYSPLHF. The chain joins TRBV9 to TRBJ1-6; 7 nucleotides agree with TRBD1. Germline CDR1 reads SGDLS; CDR2 reads YYNGEE. This CDR3 spans 15 amino acids. V was pared by 3 bases and J by 8 bases, with 8 bases of the junction left unmatched.

V gene TRBV27 combines with J gene TRBJ2-1, with D tentatively TRBD1 (6 bases). Trimming left V 3 bases short and J 10 bases short, with 10 bases between. This CDR3 contains 12 residues. Germline lookup yields CDR1 MNHEY and CDR2 SMNVEV (reference sequence). The CDR3 bases are TGTGCCAGCAGTTTCCCCGACAGGGAGCAGTTCTTC. It is translated as CASSFPDREQFF.

The chain joins TRBV7-9 to TRBJ2-6; D uncertain. Germline V gene sequence: CDR1 SEHNR, CDR2 FQNEAQ (reference sequence). V was cut by 6 bases and J by 0 bases, with 21 bases left in between. The CDR3 runs to 19 residues. The CDR3 sequence is CASRPRFGPESSGANVLTF. The CDR3 coding sequence is TGTGCCAGCAGACCCCGATTTGGGCCCGAAAGCTCTGGGGCCAACGTCCTGACTTTC.

This chain connects TRBV5-1 to TRBJ2-7, with 7 bases lining up with TRBD1. The CDR3 consists of 16 residues. Losses at the gene ends were 8 bases for V and 1 base for J; bases not matched to a gene: 15. Per germline, CDR1 SGHRS and CDR2 YFSETQ. The CDR3 here is CARKRGQSPFSYEQYF. The CDR3 region has the DNA TGCGCCAGGAAAAGGGGACAGTCCCCTTTTTCCTACGAGCAGTACTTC.

Comment on this clone: Germline and junction disagree at one end, which may indicate a read error. The chain is built from TRBV7-9 and TRBJ2-7, with D possibly TRBD1 on 5 matching bases. Germline V lookup: CDR1 SEHNR, CDR2 FQNEAQ (reference sequence). The CDR3 has 11 amino acids. The CDR3 DNA reads as TGTGCCAGCAGCTTAGGACAGCAATCCCACTTC. It codes for CASSLGQQSHF.

This clone has only one observation. This chain uses TRBV5-1 with TRBJ1-2; 7 nucleotides agree with TRBD1. V lost 4 bases and J lost 0; bases outside the gene matches: 9. Germline V gives CDR1 SGHRS, CDR2 YFSETQ. The CDR3 loop spans 16 amino acids. CDR3 amino acids: CASSPERGPSNYGYTF. CDR3 bases: TGCGCCAGCAGCCCGGAGAGGGGGCCATCTAACTATGGCTACACCTTC. Complete variable domain (other parts from reference TRBV5-1 and TRBJ1-2): KAGVTQTPRYLIKTRGQQVTLSCSPISGHRSVSWYQQTPGQGLQFLFEYFSETQRNKGNFPGRFSGRQFSNSRSEMNVSTLELGDSALYLCASSPERGPSNYGYTFGSGTRLTVV.

V usage is TRBV5-1 and J usage is TRBJ1-1, with D unresolved. CDR1 and CDR2 from the germline V gene are SGHRS and YFSETQ. This CDR3 is 12 amino acids long. V gave up 0 bases and J gave up 9 bases, with 9 bases separating them. The DNA for the CDR3 is TGCGCCAGCAGCTTGGAGTCAGGCAAAGCTTTCTTT. It translates to CASSLESGKAFF.

The chain recombines TRBV30 with TRBJ1-5; 8 bases are shared with TRBD1. There are 16 residues in the CDR3. Trimming took 2 bases from V and 0 from J; bases not matched to a gene: 6. Germline V gene sequence: CDR1 GTSNPN, CDR2 SVGIG (reference sequence). CDR3 protein: CAWSRPGTGSNQPQHF. The CDR3 DNA reads as TGTGCCTGGAGTCGCCCGGGGACAGGTAGCAATCAGCCCCAGCATTTT.

This clone was seen once. The chain links TRBV19 to TRBJ2-5; D uncertain. CDR3 size: 11 residues. Trimming cost V 8 bases and J 5 bases, with 9 bases left between them. Germline lookup yields CDR1 LNHDA and CDR2 SQIVND (reference sequence). The chain's CDR3 is CASRRFETQYF. As DNA, the CDR3 is TGTGCCAGTCGCAGGTTTGAGACCCAGTACTTC. The variable domain in full, completed from reference TRBV19 and TRBJ2-5, reads DGGITQSPKYLFRKEGQNVTLSCEQNLNHDAMYWYRQDPGQGLRLIYYSQIVNDFQKGDIAEGYSVSREKKESFPLTVTSAQKNPTAFYLCASRRFETQYFGPGTRLLVL.

This chain uses TRBV6-2 or TRBV6-3 with TRBJ1-5, with a tentative D call TRBD1 (5 bases). The CDR3 covers 14 residues. Germline V gene lookup returns CDR1 MNHEY and CDR2 SVGEGT. V was cut by 5 bases and J by 9 bases, with 17 bases left in between. The CDR3 nucleotides are TGTGCCAGCAGTATCGGACACGGCATCTCGCCCCAGCATTTT. Translated: CASSIGHGISPQHF.